A selection of T cell receptor beta chains follows, all from one sample in a study of blood T cell repertoires in COVID-19. Only in-frame clones appear in the TCRdb table, and some are missing; sequencing was by immunoSEQ multiplex PCR. This table holds 250,000 to 300,000 clones, over 80% found once. Sequenced: peripheral blood. The source is a man aged 60-69 years who had recovered from COVID-19. CDR3s include the opening cysteine and the closing phenylalanine or tryptophan. The D gene is left open where the match is weak. The size field is filled for only some rows; it gives once, few, many or a size class.

NA	TRBV3-1/TRBV3-2	NA	TRBJ1-4	TGTGCCAGCAGCCTTAAGCTCTTTGCAACTAATGAAAAACTGTTTTTT	CASSLKLFATNEKLFF
NA	TRBV10-3	NA	TRBJ2-3	TGTGCCATCAGTGAAACGAAAGGGGGATCAGATACGCAGTATTTT	CAISETKGGSDTQYF
NA	TRBV30	NA	TRBJ1-1	TGTGCCTGGAGTGTCCTTTTGTCCAGAGGGACTGAAGCTTTCTTT	CAWSVLLSRGTEAFF
NA	TRBV5-1	TRBD1	TRBJ2-2	TGCGCCAGCAGCCTCGAGGGACAGGGGGTGTCCGGGGAGCTGTTTTTT	CASSLEGQGVSGELFF
NA	TRBV28	NA	TRBJ1-2	TGTGCCAGCAGTTCTTTCACCGACAGTAACTATGGCTACACCTTC	CASSSFTDSNYGYTF
once	TRBV6-5	TRBD2	TRBJ2-4	TGTGCCAGCAGGGGCGGGAGCGCTGCTCAGTACTTC	CASRGGSAAQYF
NA	TRBV7-2	NA	TRBJ2-2	TGTGCCAGCAGCCTAATCATCGGGGAGCTGTTTTTT	CASSLIIGELFF
NA	TRBV5-5	TRBD1	TRBJ1-6	TGTGCCAGCAGCGGGAGGGGACAGGAAAATTCACCCCTCCACTTT	CASSGRGQENSPLHF
NA	TRBV25-1	NA	TRBJ1-1	TGTGCCAGCAGAGCCCCGGGACAAAACACTGAAGCTTTCTTT	CASRAPGQNTEAFF
NA	TRBV10-3	TRBD1	TRBJ2-7	TGTGCCACCCAGCCTGGACAGGGAAGGGGAACCTACGAGCAGTACTTC	CATQPGQGRGTYEQYF
few	TRBV19	NA	TRBJ2-1	TGTGCCAGTAGTATTAGTCGCGCGGTACATGAGCAGTTCTTC	CASSISRAVHEQFF
NA	TRBV7-2	NA	TRBJ2-5	TGTGCCAGCAGCTTAACCGGGGATAGGGAGACCCAGTACTTC	CASSLTGDRETQYF
NA	TRBV5-1	NA	TRBJ1-1	TGCGCCAGCAGCTTGGACGCGGCGAACACTGAAGCTTTCTTT	CASSLDAANTEAFF
NA	TRBV5-1	NA	TRBJ2-2	TGCGCCAGCAGCAAAACCGGGACAACCACCGGGGAGCTGTTTTTT	CASSKTGTTTGELFF
NA	TRBV7-9	TRBD2	TRBJ2-3	TGTGCCAGCAGCCCGCATAGCGGGTATAGCACAGATACGCAGTATTTT	CASSPHSGYSTDTQYF
NA	TRBV4-2	TRBD1	TRBJ1-3	TGTGCCAGCAGCCCGTTAGGGACAGGGCAACTGGGAAACACCATATATTTT	CASSPLGTGQLGNTIYF
NA	TRBV2	TRBD1	TRBJ2-7	TGTGCCAGCATGGGTTTTGGGACAGCCGCCTACGAGCAGTACTTC	CASMGFGTAAYEQYF